The subject of this entry is one T cell receptor (beta chain). Its antigen is unidentified. Profiling relied on immunoSEQ multiplex PCR, and the TCRdb table lists in-frame clones only, not all of them. The data hold about 130,000 clones, with 90% to 95% observed a single time. This sample was included in a study of cytomegalovirus exposure and HLA in healthy donors. Findings of the study overall: The study labeled fewer than 200 TCR beta chains cytomegalovirus-associated. Reports described diagnosis of cytomegalovirus status by the classifier as highly specific and sensitive.

V lost 11 bases and J 1 base, leaving 8 bases between the germline ends. Looked up from germline, CDR1 is WSHSY and CDR2 is SAAADI. CDR3 length equals 11 residues. The rearrangement links TRBV10-2 to TRBJ1-1, with D uncertain. This receptor was obtained from a woman under 30 in good health and CMV-seronegative. The sequenced sample consisted of PBMCs. This CDR3 is CASAGNTEAFF. For the CDR3, the DNA is TGCGCCTCGGCGGGGAACACTGAAGCTTTCTTT.